This T cell receptor (beta chain) originates from a study of blood T cell repertoires in COVID-19. Study-wide context: T cells, B-cell-depleted T cells, or PBMCs provided the cDNA or gDNA that served as material.

The assay was immunoSEQ multiplex PCR, and TCRdb's table has in-frame clones only and misses some. Among around 240,000 clones listed, around 93% were seen once. This clone appeared once. Germline V gene sequence: CDR1 SNHLY, CDR2 FYNNEI. The junction had 12 bases not matched to a gene; V was cut back by 6 bases and J by 5 bases. The CDR3 is 15 amino acids. Input material: PBMCs or T cells enriched from blood (not recorded which). This sequence originates from a human donor in a cohort exposed to, infected with or recovered from COVID-19 (not recorded which). The donor label of this sample is uncertain. The chain couples TRBV2 to TRBJ1-2, with 7 bases matching TRBD1. The CDR3, as DNA: TGTGCCAGCAGAACCGGGACAGCGTTTAGTTATGGCTACACCTTC. Translation: CASRTGTAFSYGYTF.